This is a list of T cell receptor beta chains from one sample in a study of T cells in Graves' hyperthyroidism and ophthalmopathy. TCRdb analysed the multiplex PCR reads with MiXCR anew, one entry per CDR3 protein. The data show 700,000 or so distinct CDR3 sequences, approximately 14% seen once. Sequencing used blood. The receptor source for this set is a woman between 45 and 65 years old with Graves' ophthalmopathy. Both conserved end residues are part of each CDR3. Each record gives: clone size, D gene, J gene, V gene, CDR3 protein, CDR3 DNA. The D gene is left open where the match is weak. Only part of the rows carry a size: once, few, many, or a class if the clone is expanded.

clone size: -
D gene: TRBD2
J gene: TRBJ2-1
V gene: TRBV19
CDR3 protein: CASSMSSGGWSSYNEQFF
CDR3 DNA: TGTGCCAGTAGTATGTCTAGCGGAGGTTGGAGCTCCTACAATGAGCAGTTCTTC

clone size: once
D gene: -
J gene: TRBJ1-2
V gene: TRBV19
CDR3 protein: CASTVLGGNYGYTF
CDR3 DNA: TGTGCCAGTACTGTACTGGGCGGGAACTATGGCTACACCTTC

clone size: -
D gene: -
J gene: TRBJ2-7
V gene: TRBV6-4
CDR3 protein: CASRPPTYEQYF
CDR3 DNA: TGTGCCAGCAGACCACCGACCTACGAGCAGTACTTC

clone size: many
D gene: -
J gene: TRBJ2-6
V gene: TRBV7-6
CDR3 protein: CASSQPQTALSGANVLTF
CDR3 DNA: TGTGCCAGCAGCCAACCCCAGACAGCACTCTCTGGGGCCAACGTCCTGACTTTC

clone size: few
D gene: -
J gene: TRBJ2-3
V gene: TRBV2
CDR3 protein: CASSEWIIGSTDTQYF
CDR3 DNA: TGTGCCAGCAGTGAGTGGATTATTGGTAGCACAGATACGCAGTATTTT

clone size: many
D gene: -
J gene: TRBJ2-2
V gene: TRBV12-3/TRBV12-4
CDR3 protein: CATRGAGANTGELFF
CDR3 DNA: TGTGCCACCAGGGGGGCGGGGGCGAACACCGGGGAGCTGTTTTTT

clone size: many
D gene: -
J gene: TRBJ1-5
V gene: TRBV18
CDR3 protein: CASSQSRSGGGQPQHF
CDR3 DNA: TGTGCCAGCTCACAGTCCAGGTCGGGGGGTGGCCAGCCCCAGCATTTT

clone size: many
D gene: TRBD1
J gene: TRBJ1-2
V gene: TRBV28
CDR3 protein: CASSPASAGGHNYGYTF
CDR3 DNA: TGTGCCAGCAGCCCCGCTTCGGCAGGGGGACATAACTATGGCTACACCTTC

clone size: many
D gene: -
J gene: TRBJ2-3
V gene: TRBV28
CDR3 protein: CASTTGVSDTQYF
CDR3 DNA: TGTGCCAGCACCACGGGAGTTTCAGATACGCAGTATTTT

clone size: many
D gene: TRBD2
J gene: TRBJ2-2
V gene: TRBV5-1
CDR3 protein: CASSSEVAGVGTGELFF
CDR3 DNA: TGCGCCAGCAGCTCGGAGGTAGCGGGAGTCGGAACCGGGGAGCTGTTTTTT

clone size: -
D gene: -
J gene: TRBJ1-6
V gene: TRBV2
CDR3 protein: CASSGPVGDNNSPLHF
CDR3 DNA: TGTGCCAGCAGTGGCCCCGTAGGGGATAATAATTCACCCCTCCACTTT

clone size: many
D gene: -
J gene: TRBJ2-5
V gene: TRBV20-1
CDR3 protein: CSARGPKGVGETQYF
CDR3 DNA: TGCAGTGCTAGGGGCCCCAAGGGAGTCGGAGAGACCCAGTACTTC

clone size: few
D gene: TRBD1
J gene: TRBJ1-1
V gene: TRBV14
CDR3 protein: CASSQWRRGRGVPEAFF
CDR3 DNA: TGTGCCAGCAGCCAATGGCGCAGGGGGCGAGGAGTCCCTGAAGCTTTCTTT

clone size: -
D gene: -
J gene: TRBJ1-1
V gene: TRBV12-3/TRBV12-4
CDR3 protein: CASSLTVGEAFF
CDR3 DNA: TGTGCCAGCAGTTTAACAGTTGGTGAAGCTTTCTTT

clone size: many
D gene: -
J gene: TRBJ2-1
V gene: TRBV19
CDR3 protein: CASGKGPYNEQFF
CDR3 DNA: TGTGCCAGTGGAAAAGGACCCTACAATGAGCAGTTCTTC

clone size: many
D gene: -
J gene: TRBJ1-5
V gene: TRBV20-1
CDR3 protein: CSARVDTQGNQPQHF
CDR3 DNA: TGCAGTGCTAGAGTGGACACTCAGGGGAATCAGCCCCAGCATTTT

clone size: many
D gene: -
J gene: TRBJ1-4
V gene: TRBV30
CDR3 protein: CAWNMQGGEKLFF
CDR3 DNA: TGTGCCTGGAACATGCAGGGTGGTGAAAAACTGTTTTTT

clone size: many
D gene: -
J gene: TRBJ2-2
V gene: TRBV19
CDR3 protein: CASKIGGVAYTGELFF
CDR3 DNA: TGTGCCAGCAAAATTGGGGGAGTAGCGTACACCGGGGAGCTGTTTTTT

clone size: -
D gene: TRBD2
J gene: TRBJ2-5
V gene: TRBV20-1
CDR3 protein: CIARASGSCYF
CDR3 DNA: TGCATTGCTAGAGCTAGCGGGAGTTGTTACTTC

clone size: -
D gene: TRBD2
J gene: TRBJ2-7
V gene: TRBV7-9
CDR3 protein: CAAAGLAEYEQYF
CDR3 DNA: TGTGCAGCTGCGGGACTAGCGGAGTACGAGCAGTACTTC

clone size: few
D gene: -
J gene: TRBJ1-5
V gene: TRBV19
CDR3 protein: CASSIGGIKPQHF
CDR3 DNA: TGTGCCAGTAGTATCGGGGGCATTAAGCCCCAGCATTTT

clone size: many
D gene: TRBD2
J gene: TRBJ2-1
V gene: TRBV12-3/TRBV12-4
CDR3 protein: CASGRLAGVNEQFF
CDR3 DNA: TGTGCCAGCGGTCGTCTAGCGGGAGTCAATGAGCAGTTCTTC

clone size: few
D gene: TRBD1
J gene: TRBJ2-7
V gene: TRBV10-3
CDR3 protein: CAISIQGVEIYEQYF
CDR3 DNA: TGTGCCATCAGTATCCAGGGGGTCGAAATCTACGAGCAGTACTTC

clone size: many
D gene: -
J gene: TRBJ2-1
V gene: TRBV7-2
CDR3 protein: CASSLARPRGRYNEQFF
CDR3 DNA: TGTGCCAGCAGCTTAGCGCGTCCCCGAGGGCGTTACAATGAGCAGTTCTTC

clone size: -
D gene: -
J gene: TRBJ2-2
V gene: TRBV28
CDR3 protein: CASSDVTGELFF
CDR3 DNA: TGTGCCAGCAGTGATGTGACCGGGGAGCTGTTTTTT

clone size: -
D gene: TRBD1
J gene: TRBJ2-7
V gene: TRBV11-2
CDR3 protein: CASSLVQGAVYEQYF
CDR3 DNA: TGTGCCAGCAGCTTAGTGCAGGGGGCCGTCTACGAGCAGTACTTC

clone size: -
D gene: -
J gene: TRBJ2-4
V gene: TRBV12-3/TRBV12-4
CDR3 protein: CASSPDPRAKNIQYF
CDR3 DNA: TGTGCCAGCAGCCCTGACCCTAGAGCCAAAAACATTCAGTACTTC

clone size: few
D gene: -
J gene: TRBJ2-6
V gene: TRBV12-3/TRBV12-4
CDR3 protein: CASSFQGAGANVLTF
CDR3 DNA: TGTGCCAGCAGTTTTCAGGGAGCTGGGGCCAACGTCCTGACTTTC

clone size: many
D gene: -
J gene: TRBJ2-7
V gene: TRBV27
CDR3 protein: CASRTRLSGSYEQYF
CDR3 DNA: TGTGCCAGCAGGACCCGGTTGAGTGGCTCCTACGAGCAGTACTTC

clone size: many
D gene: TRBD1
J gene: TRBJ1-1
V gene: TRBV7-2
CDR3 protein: CASSLRAAGGRGTEAFF
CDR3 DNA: TGTGCCAGCAGCTTACGGGCGGCAGGGGGTAGGGGCACTGAAGCTTTCTTT

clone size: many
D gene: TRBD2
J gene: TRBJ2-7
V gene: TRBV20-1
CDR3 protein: CSARRTSRSYEQYF
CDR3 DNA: TGCAGTGCTCGCCGGACTAGCAGGTCCTACGAGCAGTACTTC

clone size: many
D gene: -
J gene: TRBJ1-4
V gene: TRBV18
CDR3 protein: CASSPTPTGFGEKLFF
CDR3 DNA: TGTGCCAGCTCACCTACACCGACAGGTTTTGGCGAAAAACTGTTTTTT

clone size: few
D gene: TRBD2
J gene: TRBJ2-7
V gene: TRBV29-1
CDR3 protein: CSVRSSGRLSYEQYF
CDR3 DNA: TGCAGCGTTCGGTCTAGCGGGAGGCTCTCCTACGAGCAGTACTTC

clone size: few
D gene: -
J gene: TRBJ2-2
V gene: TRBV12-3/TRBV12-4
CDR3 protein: CASSLSVGELFF
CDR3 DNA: TGTGCCAGCAGTTTATCAGTCGGGGAGCTGTTTTTT

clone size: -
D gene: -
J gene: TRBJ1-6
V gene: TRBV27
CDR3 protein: CASTKYRTLNSPLHF
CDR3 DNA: TGTGCCAGCACTAAATACAGGACCCTTAATTCACCCCTCCACTTT

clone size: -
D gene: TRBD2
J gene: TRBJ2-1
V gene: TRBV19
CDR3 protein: CASSHGQGRTSGSRNEQFF
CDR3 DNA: TGTGCCAGTAGCCACGGACAGGGAAGGACTAGCGGGAGTAGGAATGAGCAGTTCTTC

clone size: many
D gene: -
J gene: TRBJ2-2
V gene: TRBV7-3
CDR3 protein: CASSPARSGNTGELFF
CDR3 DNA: TGTGCCAGCAGCCCCGCGAGAAGCGGGAACACCGGGGAGCTGTTTTTT

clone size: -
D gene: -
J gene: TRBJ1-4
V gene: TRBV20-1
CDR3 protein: CSAREGGGVEKLFF
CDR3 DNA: TGCAGTGCTAGAGAGGGGGGAGGGGTTGAAAAACTGTTTTTT

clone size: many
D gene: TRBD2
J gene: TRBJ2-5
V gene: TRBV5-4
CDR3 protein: CASSLTTSGRETQYF
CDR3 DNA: TGTGCCAGCAGCCTCACGACTAGCGGGAGAGAGACCCAGTACTTC

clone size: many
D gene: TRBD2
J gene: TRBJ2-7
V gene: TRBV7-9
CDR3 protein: CASSHTLASGNYEQYF
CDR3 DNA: TGTGCCAGCAGCCACACGCTGGCTAGCGGCAACTACGAGCAGTACTTC

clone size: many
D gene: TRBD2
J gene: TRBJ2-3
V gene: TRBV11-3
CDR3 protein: CASSAGGTRRYTDTQYF
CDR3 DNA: TGTGCCAGCAGCGCCGGCGGGACTAGAAGGTACACAGATACGCAGTATTTT

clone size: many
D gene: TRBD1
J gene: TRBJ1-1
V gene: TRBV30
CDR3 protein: CAWSVGWDRGNTEAFF
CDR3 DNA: TGTGCCTGGAGTGTTGGTTGGGACAGGGGAAACACTGAAGCTTTCTTT

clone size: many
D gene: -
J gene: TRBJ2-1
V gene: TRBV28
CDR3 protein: CASSFLLGGRGNEQFF
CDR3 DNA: TGTGCCAGCAGTTTCCTTTTGGGGGGAAGGGGAAATGAGCAGTTCTTC

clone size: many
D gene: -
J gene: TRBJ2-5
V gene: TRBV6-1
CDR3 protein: CASSYHLSAQETQYF
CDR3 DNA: TGTGCCAGCAGTTATCACCTCTCAGCCCAAGAGACCCAGTACTTC

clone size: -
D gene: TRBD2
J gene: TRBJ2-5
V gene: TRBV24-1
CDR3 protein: CATSFVAGVQETQYF
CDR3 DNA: TGTGCCACCAGTTTTGTAGCGGGAGTTCAAGAGACCCAGTACTTC

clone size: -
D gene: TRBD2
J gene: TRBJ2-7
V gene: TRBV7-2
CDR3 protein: CASSPRTSGRMRLAYEQYF
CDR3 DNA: TGTGCCAGCAGCCCCCGGACTAGCGGGAGAATGAGGCTTGCCTACGAGCAGTACTTC

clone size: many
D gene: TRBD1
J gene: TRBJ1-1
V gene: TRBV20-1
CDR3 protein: CSAIIDRATEAFF
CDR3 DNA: TGCAGTGCTATTATAGACAGGGCGACTGAAGCTTTCTTT

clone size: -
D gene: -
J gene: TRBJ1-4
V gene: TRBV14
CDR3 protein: CASSPARGQHATNEKLFF
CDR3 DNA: TGTGCCAGCAGCCCCGCCCGAGGGCAGCATGCAACTAATGAAAAACTGTTTTTT

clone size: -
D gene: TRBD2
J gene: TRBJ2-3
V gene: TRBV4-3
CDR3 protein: CASSQDFAGLAGTDTQYF
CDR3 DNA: TGCGCCAGCAGCCAAGATTTTGCGGGACTAGCGGGTACCGATACGCAGTATTTT

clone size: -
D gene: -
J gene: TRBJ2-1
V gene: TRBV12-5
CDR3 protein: CASGLVISPRVNEQFF
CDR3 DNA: TGTGCTAGTGGTTTGGTGATAAGCCCAAGGGTCAATGAGCAGTTCTTC

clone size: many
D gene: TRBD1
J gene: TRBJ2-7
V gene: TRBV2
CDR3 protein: CASREELDRDSYEQYF
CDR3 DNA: TGTGCCAGCAGAGAAGAATTGGACAGGGACTCCTACGAGCAGTACTTC

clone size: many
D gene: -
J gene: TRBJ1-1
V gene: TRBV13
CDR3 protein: CASSPPDGLNTEAFF
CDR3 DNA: TGTGCCAGCAGCCCCCCGGACGGATTGAACACTGAAGCTTTCTTT

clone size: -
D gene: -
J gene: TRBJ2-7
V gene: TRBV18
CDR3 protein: CASSPGATYEQYF
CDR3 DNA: TGTGCCAGCTCACCAGGGGCCACCTACGAGCAGTACTTC

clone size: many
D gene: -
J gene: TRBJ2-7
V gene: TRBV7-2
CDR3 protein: CASSSRQESYEQYF
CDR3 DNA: TGTGCCAGCAGCTCGCGACAGGAGTCCTACGAGCAGTACTTC